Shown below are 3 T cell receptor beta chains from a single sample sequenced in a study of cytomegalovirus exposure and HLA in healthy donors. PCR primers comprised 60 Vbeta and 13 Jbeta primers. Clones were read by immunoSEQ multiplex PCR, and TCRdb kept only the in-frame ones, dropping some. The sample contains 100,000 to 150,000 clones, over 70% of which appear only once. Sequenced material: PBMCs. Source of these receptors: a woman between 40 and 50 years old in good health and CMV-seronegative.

The CDR3 sequence: CASSETGIGSEQYF. The CDR3 nucleotides read TGCGCCAGCAGTGAAACGGGGATCGGGAGCGAGCAGTACTTC. This chain links TRBV10-1 with TRBJ2-7; D perhaps matches TRBD2 (6 bases). CDR1 and CDR2 (germline): WNHNN, SYGVQD (reference sequence). CDR3 size: 14 residues. The germline V and J ends were trimmed by 3 bases and 6 bases, with 15 bases remaining between them.

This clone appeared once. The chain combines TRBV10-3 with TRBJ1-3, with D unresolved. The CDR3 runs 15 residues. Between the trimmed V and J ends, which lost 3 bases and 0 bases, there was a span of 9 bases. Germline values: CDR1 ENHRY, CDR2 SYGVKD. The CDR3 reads CAISETATSGNTIYF. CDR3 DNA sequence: TGTGCCATCAGTGAAACAGCTACCTCTGGAAACACCATATATTTT.

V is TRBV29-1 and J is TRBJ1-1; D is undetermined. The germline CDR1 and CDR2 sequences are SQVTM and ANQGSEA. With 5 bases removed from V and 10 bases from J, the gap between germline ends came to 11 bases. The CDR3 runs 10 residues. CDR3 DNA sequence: TGCAGCGTTTATAAGGGAGCAGCTTTCTTT. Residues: CSVYKGAAFF.